These T cell receptor beta chains were read from a single sample in a study of T cells in Graves' hyperthyroidism and ophthalmopathy. A single record per CDR3 protein comes from TCRdb applying MiXCR to the multiplex PCR reads. The sample yields 550,000 to 700,000 distinct CDR3 sequences, about 15% seen once. The sequencing sample was made of blood. The origin of the receptors is a woman aged 40 to 50 with Graves' ophthalmopathy. Each CDR3 is given without its conserved first and last residue. Each record gives: CDR3 protein, V gene, J gene, clone size. Only some rows state a clone size, as once, few, many or a class for expanded clones.

cdr3_aa: ASSLGGRNSPLH
v_call: TRBV11-2
j_call: TRBJ1-6
clone_size: -

cdr3_aa: ASSVQGFAEAF
v_call: TRBV2
j_call: TRBJ1-1
clone_size: many

cdr3_aa: ASSFLASGDNYGYT
v_call: TRBV5-1
j_call: TRBJ1-2
clone_size: few

cdr3_aa: ASSLQGFQPQH
v_call: TRBV19
j_call: TRBJ1-5
clone_size: many

cdr3_aa: ASSPRYASQGADGYT
v_call: TRBV18
j_call: TRBJ1-2
clone_size: -

cdr3_aa: ASRPDGIQGTNNQPQH
v_call: TRBV6-5
j_call: TRBJ1-5
clone_size: many

cdr3_aa: ASSDLPLRSPLH
v_call: TRBV2
j_call: TRBJ1-6
clone_size: many

cdr3_aa: SARTALSYEQY
v_call: TRBV29-1
j_call: TRBJ2-7
clone_size: many

cdr3_aa: ASSLDVGGGELF
v_call: TRBV5-1
j_call: TRBJ2-2
clone_size: many

cdr3_aa: ASSIEGSSLVSSGANVLT
v_call: TRBV19
j_call: TRBJ2-6
clone_size: many

cdr3_aa: ASSPWDRGDEQY
v_call: TRBV18
j_call: TRBJ2-7
clone_size: -

cdr3_aa: ASSILIRDREMNTEAF
v_call: TRBV19
j_call: TRBJ1-1
clone_size: many

cdr3_aa: ASSMWGQGANQPQH
v_call: TRBV19
j_call: TRBJ1-5
clone_size: many

cdr3_aa: ASMDRGNTEAF
v_call: TRBV12-3/TRBV12-4
j_call: TRBJ1-1
clone_size: many

cdr3_aa: ASSLGGARVERETQY
v_call: TRBV7-2
j_call: TRBJ2-5
clone_size: many

cdr3_aa: AWSVTEETQY
v_call: TRBV30
j_call: TRBJ2-5
clone_size: many

cdr3_aa: ASSSPETQY
v_call: TRBV6-1
j_call: TRBJ2-5
clone_size: many

cdr3_aa: ASRGSGAHPYEQY
v_call: TRBV7-9
j_call: TRBJ2-7
clone_size: few

cdr3_aa: ASSYTYPGSNYGYT
v_call: TRBV6-2/TRBV6-3
j_call: TRBJ1-2
clone_size: many

cdr3_aa: ASSSTGQGGETQY
v_call: TRBV6-5
j_call: TRBJ2-5
clone_size: many

cdr3_aa: SGKQTEGTEAF
v_call: TRBV29-1
j_call: TRBJ1-1
clone_size: many

cdr3_aa: ASSQAGTDTEAF
v_call: TRBV19
j_call: TRBJ1-1
clone_size: -

cdr3_aa: ASSLNGRPGDTEAF
v_call: TRBV7-3
j_call: TRBJ1-1
clone_size: few

cdr3_aa: ASSLGLGSDIQY
v_call: TRBV7-2
j_call: TRBJ2-4
clone_size: many

cdr3_aa: ATLGTGRAGELF
v_call: TRBV28
j_call: TRBJ2-2
clone_size: -

cdr3_aa: ASSYRQTTGELF
v_call: TRBV6-5
j_call: TRBJ2-2
clone_size: many

cdr3_aa: AWRLVGETQY
v_call: TRBV30
j_call: TRBJ2-5
clone_size: many

cdr3_aa: SVEDGPSGRIHEQY
v_call: TRBV29-1
j_call: TRBJ2-7
clone_size: once

cdr3_aa: ATSRGGSWVQPQH
v_call: TRBV15
j_call: TRBJ1-5
clone_size: few

cdr3_aa: ASSQGGGSKQY
v_call: TRBV3-1
j_call: TRBJ2-7
clone_size: many

cdr3_aa: ASSLSEVSSYEQY
v_call: TRBV7-8
j_call: TRBJ2-7
clone_size: many

cdr3_aa: ASRDFPGQGAYEQY
v_call: TRBV2
j_call: TRBJ2-7
clone_size: -